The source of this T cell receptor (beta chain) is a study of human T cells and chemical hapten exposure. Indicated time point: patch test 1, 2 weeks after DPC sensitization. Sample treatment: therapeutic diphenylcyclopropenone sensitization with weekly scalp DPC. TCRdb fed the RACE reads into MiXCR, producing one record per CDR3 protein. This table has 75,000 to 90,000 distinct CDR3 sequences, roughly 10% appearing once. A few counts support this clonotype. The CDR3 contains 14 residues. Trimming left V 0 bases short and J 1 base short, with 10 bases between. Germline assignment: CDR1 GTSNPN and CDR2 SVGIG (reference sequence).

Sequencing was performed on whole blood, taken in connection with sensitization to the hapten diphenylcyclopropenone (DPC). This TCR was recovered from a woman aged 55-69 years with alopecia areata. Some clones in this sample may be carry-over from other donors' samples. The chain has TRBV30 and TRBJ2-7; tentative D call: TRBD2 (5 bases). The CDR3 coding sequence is TGTGCCTGGAGTGTATCTAGCCCATCCTACGAGCAGTACTTC. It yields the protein CAWSVSSPSYEQYF.